Here is one T cell receptor (beta chain) with its context. TCRdb keeps only in-frame clones here, not all; method: immunoSEQ multiplex PCR. Here the sample spans about 120,000 clones, just under 95% being singletons. CDR3 length: 15 amino acids. V dropped 1 base and J dropped 5; count of bases not matched to a gene: 6. Germline V gene sequence: CDR1 LGHNA, CDR2 YNFKEQ. The data stem from a study of siplizumab effects on memory and regulatory T cells. The receptor comes from a human donor in good health. The chain is built from TRBV4-2 and TRBJ2-5, with 8 bases identical to TRBD2. The specimen was CD4+ T cells sorted from blood. The CDR3 coding sequence is TGTGCCAGCAGCCAAGTACCGGGGGGGCGGGAGACCCAGTACTTC. This encodes CASSQVPGGRETQYF.